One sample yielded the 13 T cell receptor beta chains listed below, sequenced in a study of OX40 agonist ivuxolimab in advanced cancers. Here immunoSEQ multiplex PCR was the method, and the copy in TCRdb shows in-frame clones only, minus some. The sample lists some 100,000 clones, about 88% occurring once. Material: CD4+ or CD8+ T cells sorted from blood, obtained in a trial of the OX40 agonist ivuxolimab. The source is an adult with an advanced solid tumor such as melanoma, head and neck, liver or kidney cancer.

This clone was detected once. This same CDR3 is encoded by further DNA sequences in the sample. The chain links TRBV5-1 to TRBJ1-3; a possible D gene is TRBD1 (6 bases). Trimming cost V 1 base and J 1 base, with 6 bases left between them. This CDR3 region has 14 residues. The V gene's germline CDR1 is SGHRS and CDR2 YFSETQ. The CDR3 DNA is TGCGCCAGCAGCTTGACAGGGTCTGGAAACACCATATATTTT. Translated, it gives CASSLTGSGNTIYF.

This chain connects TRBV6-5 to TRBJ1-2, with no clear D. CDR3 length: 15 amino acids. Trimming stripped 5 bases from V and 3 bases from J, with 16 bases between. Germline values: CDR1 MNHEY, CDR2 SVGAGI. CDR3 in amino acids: CASSPGPPDDYGYTF. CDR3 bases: TGTGCCAGCAGTCCCGGGCCTCCGGACGACTATGGCTACACCTTC.

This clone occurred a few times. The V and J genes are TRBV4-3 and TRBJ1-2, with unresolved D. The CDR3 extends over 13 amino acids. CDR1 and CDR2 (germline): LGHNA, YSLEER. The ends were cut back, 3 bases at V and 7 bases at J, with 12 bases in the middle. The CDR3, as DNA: TGCGCCAGCAGCCAGGACCCTAGCGGTGGCTACACCTTC. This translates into CASSQDPSGGYTF.

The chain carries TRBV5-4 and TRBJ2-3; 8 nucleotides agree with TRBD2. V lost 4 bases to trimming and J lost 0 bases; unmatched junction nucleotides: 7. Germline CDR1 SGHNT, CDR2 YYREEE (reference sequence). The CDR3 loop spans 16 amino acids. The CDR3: CASSAWGGRSTDTQYF. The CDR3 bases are TGTGCCAGCAGCGCTTGGGGCGGGAGGAGCACAGATACGCAGTATTTT. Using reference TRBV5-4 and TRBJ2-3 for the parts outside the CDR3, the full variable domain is ETGVTQSPTHLIKTRGQQVTLRCSSQSGHNTVSWYQQALGQGPQFIFQYYREEENGRGNFPPRFSGLQFPNYSSELNVNALELDDSALYLCASSAWGGRSTDTQYFGPGTRLTVL.

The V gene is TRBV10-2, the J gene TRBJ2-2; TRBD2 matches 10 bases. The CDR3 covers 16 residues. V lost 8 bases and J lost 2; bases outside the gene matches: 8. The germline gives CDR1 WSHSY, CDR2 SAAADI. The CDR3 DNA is TGCGCCAGCTCGGCTAGCGGGAGAAAAAACACCGGGGAGCTGTTTTTT. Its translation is CASSASGRKNTGELFF.

CDR3 DNA sequence: TGTGCCAGCACCCCAAAGTACGAGCAGTACGTC. It is translated as CASTPKYEQYV. The rearrangement joins TRBV27 to TRBJ2-7; D is unresolved. With 7 bases removed from V and 4 bases from J, the gap between germline ends came to 8 bases. Germline CDR1 reads MNHEY; CDR2 reads SMNVEV (reference sequence). The CDR3 consists of 11 residues.

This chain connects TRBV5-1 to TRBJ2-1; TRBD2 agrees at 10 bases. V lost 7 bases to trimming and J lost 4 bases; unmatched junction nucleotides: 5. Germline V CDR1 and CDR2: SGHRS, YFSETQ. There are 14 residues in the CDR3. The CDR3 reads CASASGSAYNEQFF. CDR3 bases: TGCGCCAGCGCTAGCGGGAGTGCGTACAATGAGCAGTTCTTC. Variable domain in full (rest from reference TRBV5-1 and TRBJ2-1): KAGVTQTPRYLIKTRGQQVTLSCSPISGHRSVSWYQQTPGQGLQFLFEYFSETQRNKGNFPGRFSGRQFSNSRSEMNVSTLELGDSALYLCASASGSAYNEQFFGPGTRLTVL.

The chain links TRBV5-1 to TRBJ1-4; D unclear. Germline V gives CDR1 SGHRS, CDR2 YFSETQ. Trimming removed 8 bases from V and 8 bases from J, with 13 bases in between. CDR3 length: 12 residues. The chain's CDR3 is CASRGSDEKLFF. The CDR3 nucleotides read TGCGCCAGTCGAGGGTCGGACGAAAAACTGTTTTTT. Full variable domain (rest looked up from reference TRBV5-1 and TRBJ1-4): KAGVTQTPRYLIKTRGQQVTLSCSPISGHRSVSWYQQTPGQGLQFLFEYFSETQRNKGNFPGRFSGRQFSNSRSEMNVSTLELGDSALYLCASRGSDEKLFFGSGTQLSVL.

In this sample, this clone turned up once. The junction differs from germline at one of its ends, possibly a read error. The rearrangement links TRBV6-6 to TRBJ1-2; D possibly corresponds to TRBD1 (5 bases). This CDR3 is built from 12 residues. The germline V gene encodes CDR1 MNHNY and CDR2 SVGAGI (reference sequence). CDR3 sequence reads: CAISGTVYGYTF. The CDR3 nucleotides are TGTGCCATCAGTGGGACGGTCTATGGCTACACCTTC.

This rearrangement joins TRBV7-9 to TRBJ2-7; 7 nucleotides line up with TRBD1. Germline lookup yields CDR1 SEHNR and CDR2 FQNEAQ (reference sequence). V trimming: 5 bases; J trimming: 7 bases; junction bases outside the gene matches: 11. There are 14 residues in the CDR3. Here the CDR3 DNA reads TGTGCCAGCAGCCCCCAGACAGGGCCGTGGGAGCAGTACGTC. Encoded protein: CASSPQTGPWEQYV.

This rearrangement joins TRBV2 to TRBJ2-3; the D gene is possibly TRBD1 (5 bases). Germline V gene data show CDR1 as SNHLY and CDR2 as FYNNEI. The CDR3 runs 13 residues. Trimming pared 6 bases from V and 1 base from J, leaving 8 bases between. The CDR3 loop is CASSMTGTDTQYF. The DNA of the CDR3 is TGTGCCAGCAGCATGACAGGCACAGATACGCAGTATTTT.

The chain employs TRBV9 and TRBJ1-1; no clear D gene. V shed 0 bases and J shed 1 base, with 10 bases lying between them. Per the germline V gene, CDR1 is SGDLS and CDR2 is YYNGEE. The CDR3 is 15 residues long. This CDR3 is CASSVGVSQNTEAFF. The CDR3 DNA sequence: TGTGCCAGCAGCGTAGGTGTCAGCCAGAACACTGAAGCTTTCTTT.

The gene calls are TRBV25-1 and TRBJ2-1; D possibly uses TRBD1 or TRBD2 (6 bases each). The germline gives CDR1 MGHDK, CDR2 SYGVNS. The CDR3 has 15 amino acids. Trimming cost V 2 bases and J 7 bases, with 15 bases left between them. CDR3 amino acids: CASSEGGSAGNEQFF. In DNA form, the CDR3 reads TGTGCCAGCAGTGAAGGGGGCTCGGCGGGGAATGAGCAGTTCTTC.